This T cell receptor beta chain was sequenced for a study of radiotherapy plus CTLA-4 blockade in lung cancer. Here immunoSEQ multiplex PCR was the method, and the copy in TCRdb shows in-frame clones only, minus some. The data contain some 46,000 clones, roughly four fifths of them singletons. The V gene end was trimmed by 2 bases and the J gene end by 9 bases; junction bases not matched to a gene: 16. The germline V gene has CDR1 SGHAT and CDR2 FQNNGV. This CDR3 is 18 amino acids long. Sequenced material: peripheral blood, taken from a patient treated with radiotherapy plus ipilimumab. The sequence was collected from a human donor with non-small cell lung cancer who had stable disease on radiotherapy plus ipilimumab. This rearrangement joins TRBV11-2 to TRBJ2-1; 10 bases agree with TRBD2. This CDR3 reads CASSLFSLSSGRGGEQFF. CDR3 DNA: TGTGCCAGCAGCTTATTTTCCCTATCGAGCGGGAGGGGCGGTGAGCAGTTCTTC.